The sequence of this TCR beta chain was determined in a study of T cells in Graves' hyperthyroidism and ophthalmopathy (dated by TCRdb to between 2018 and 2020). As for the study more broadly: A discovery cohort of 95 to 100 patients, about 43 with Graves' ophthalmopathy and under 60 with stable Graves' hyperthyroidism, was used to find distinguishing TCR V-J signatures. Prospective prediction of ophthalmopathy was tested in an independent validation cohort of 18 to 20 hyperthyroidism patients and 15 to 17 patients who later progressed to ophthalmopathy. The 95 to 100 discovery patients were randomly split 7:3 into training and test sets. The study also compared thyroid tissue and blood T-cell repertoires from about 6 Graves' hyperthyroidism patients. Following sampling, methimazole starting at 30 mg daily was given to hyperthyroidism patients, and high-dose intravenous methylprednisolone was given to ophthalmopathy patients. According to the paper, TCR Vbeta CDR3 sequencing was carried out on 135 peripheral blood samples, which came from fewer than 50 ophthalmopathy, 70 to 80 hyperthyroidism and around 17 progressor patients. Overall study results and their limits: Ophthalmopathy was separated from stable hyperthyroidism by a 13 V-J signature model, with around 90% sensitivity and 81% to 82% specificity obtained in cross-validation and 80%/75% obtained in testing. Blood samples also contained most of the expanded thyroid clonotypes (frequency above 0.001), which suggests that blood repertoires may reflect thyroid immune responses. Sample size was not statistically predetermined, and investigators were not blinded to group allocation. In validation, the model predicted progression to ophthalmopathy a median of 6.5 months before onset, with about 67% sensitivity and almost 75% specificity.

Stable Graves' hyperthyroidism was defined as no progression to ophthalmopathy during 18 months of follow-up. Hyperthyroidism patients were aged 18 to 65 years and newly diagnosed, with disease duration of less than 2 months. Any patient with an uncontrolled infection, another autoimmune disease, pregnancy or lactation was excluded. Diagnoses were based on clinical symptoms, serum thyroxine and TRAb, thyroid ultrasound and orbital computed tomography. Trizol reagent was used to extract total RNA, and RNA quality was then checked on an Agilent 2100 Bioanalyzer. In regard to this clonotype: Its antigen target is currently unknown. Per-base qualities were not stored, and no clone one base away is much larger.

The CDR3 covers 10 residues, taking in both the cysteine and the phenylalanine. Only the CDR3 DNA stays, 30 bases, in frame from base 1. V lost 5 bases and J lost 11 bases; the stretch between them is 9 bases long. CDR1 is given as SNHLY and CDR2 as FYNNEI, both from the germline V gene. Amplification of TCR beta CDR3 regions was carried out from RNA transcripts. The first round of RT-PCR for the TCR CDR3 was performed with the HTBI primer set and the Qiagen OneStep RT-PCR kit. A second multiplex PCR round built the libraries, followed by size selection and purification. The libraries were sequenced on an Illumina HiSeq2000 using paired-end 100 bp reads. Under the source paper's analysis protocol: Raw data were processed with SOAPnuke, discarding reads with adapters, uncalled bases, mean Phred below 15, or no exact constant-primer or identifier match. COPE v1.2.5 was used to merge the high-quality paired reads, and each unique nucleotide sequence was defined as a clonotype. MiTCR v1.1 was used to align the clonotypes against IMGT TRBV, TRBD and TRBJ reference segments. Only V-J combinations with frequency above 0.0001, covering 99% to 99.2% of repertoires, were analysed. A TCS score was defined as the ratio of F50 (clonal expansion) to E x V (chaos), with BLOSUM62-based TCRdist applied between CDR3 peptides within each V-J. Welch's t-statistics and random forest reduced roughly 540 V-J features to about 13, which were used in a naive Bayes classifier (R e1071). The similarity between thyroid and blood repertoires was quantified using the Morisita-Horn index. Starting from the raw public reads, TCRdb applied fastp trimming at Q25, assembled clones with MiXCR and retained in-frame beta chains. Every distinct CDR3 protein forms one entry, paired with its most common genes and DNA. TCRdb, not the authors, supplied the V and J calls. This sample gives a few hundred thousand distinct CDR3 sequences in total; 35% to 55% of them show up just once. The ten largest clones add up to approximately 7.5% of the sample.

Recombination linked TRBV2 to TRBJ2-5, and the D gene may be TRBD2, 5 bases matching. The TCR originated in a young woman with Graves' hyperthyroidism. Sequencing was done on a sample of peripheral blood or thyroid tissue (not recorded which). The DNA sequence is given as TGTGCCAGCAGTACGGGGAGTCAGTACTTC. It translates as CASSTGSQYF.